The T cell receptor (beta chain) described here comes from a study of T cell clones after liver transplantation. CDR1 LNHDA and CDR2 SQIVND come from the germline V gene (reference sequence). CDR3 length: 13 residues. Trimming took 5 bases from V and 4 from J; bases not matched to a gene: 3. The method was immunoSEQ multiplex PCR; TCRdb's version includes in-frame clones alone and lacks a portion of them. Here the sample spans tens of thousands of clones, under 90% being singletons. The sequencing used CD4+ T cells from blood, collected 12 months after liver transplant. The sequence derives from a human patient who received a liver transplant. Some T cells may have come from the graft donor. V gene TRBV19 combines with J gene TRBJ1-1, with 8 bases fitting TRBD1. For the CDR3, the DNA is TGTGCCAGTAGTGCGGACAGGGCCACTGAAGCTTTCTTT. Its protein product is CASSADRATEAFF.